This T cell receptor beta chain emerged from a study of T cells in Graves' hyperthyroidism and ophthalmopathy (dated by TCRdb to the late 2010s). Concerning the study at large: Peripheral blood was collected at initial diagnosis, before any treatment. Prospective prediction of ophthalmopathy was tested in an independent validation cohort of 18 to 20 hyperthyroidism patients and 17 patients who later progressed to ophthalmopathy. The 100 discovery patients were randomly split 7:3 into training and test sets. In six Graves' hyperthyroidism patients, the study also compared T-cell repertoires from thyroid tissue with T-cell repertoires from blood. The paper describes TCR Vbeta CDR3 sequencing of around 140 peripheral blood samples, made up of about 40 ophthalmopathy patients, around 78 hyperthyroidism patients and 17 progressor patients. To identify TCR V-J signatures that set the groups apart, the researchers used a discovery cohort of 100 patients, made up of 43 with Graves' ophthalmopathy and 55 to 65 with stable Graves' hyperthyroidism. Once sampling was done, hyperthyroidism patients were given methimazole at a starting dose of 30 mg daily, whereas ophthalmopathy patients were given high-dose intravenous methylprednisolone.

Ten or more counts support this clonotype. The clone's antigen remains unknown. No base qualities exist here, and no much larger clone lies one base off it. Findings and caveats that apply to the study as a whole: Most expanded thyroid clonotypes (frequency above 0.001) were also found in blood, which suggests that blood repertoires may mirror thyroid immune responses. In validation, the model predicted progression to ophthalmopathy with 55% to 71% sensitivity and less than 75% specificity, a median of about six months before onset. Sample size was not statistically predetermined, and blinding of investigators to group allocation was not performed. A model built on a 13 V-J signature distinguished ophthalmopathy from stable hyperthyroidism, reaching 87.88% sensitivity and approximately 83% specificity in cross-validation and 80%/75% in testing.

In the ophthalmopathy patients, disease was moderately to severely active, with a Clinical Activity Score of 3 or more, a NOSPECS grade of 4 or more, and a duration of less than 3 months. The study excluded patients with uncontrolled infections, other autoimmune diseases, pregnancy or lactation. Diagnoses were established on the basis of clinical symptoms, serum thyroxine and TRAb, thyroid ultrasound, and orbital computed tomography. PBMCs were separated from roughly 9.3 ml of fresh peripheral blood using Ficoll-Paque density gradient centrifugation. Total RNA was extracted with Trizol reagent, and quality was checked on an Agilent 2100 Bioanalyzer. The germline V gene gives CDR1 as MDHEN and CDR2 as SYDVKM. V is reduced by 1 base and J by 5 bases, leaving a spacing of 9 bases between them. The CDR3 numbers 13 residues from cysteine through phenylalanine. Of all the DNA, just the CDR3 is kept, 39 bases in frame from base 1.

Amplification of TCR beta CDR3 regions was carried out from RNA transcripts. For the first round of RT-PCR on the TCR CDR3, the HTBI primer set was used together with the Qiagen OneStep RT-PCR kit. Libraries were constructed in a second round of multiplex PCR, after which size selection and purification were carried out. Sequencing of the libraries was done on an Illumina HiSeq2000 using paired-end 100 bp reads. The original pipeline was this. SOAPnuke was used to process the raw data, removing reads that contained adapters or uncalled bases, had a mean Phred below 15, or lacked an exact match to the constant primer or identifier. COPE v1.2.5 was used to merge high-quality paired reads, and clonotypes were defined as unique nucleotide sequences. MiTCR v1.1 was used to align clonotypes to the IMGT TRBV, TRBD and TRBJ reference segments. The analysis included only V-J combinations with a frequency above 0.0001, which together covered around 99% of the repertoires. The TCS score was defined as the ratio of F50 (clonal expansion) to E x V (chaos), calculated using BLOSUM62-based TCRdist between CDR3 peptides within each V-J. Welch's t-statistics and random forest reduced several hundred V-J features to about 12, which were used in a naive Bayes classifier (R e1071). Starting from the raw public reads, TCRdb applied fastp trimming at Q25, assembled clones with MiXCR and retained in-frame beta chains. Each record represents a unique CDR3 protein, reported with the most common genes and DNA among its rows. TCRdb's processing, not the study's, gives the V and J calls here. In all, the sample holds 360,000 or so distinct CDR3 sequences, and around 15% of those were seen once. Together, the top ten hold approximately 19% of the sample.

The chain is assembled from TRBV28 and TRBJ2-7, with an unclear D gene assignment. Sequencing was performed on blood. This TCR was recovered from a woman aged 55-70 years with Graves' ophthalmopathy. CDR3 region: CASSLSPTNEQYF. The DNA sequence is TGTGCCAGCAGTTTATCTCCCACCAACGAGCAGTACTTC.